The TCR beta chain described here comes from a study of lymphopenia after photon versus proton radiotherapy. Germline loops: CDR1 SQVTM, CDR2 ANQGSEA. CDR3 length equals 13 residues. The V and J ends lost 4 bases and 0 bases respectively, with 9 bases between them. Method: immunoSEQ multiplex PCR; TCRdb's copy keeps in-frame clones and lacks some. The table lists around 70,000 clones, approximately 91% of them singletons, with approximately 2.6% in the top ten. This material consisted of peripheral blood, taken from a patient treated with photon-based radiotherapy. The TCR sequence derives from a woman in her 70s with pancreatic cancer. The V and J genes are TRBV29-1 and TRBJ1-2; weak D call: TRBD1 (5 bases). The CDR3, as DNA: TGCAGCGTTGTCACGGGGGCTAACTATGGCTACACCTTC. It codes for CSVVTGANYGYTF.